The 4 T cell receptor beta chains listed next were all sequenced from one sample in a study of tumor-infiltrating lymphocytes in oesophageal squamous cell carcinoma. TCRdb recomputed calls from the PCR reads with MiXCR, one row per CDR3 protein. The top ten hold 23% of the sample, which has about 16,000 distinct CDR3 sequences, approximately 46% seen once. Sequences were obtained from esophageal tumor tissue. The receptors derive from a male donor with esophageal squamous cell carcinoma.

Remarks on this clonotype: Lacking the conserved final phenylalanine or tryptophan, this CDR3 likely reflects a read error. No DNA is shown, since the ends of the CDR3 on it are uncertain; the CDR3 is the one TCRdb lists. The chain recombines TRBV5-1 with TRBJ2-2; TRBD2, the table's D call, was not compared with the DNA. The germline V gene encodes CDR1 SGHRS and CDR2 YFSETQ. The CDR3 numbers 8 amino acids, ends counted. CDR3 loop: CASSLSLA.

This clonotype was seen a few times. The chain couples TRBV7-3 to TRBJ2-1, with 7 bases lining up with TRBD2. Per the germline V gene, CDR1 is SGHTA and CDR2 is FQGTGA. V lost 1 base to trimming and J lost 6 bases; unmatched junction nucleotides: 6. The CDR3 has 15 residues. CDR3: CASSLSFSSGNEQFF. CDR3 DNA: TGTGCCAGCAGCTTAAGTTTTTCTAGCGGCAATGAGCAGTTCTTC.

This clonotype was seen a handful of times. The CDR3 spells CSAWDLATEAFF. Here the CDR3 DNA reads TGCAGTGCTTGGGACTTGGCAACTGAAGCTTTCTTT. V is TRBV20-1 and J is TRBJ1-1; the D gene is possibly TRBD1 (5 bases). The CDR3 covers 12 residues. V gave up 5 bases and J gave up 5 bases, with 12 bases separating them. Germline V CDR1 and CDR2: DFQATT, SNEGSKA (reference sequence).

The genes are TRBV7-9 and TRBJ2-5; 7 bases agree with TRBD2. The J call may not be correct, given that the DNA end is closer to TRBJ2-3. The CDR3 totals 16 residues. Germline V gene sequence: CDR1 SEHNR, CDR2 FQNEAQ (reference sequence). This CDR3 reads CASSLRSAGATDTQYF. In DNA, the CDR3 is TGTGCCAGCAGCTTACGGTCGGCGGGAGCCACAGATACGCAGTATTTT.